This T cell receptor beta chain was observed in a study of blood T cell repertoires in COVID-19. For the study at large: PBMCs, B-cell-depleted T cells, or T cells were the source of the cDNA or gDNA that made up the material.

Germline V gene lookup returns CDR1 SGHAT and CDR2 FQDESV (reference sequence). The CDR3 has 11 residues. Trimming took 5 bases from V and 5 from J, leaving 7 bases between them. The method was immunoSEQ multiplex PCR; TCRdb's version includes in-frame clones alone and lacks a portion of them. The data hold 72,000 or so clones, with less than 85% observed a single time. The chain links TRBV11-1 to TRBJ2-7; no clear D. Sequencing was carried out using peripheral blood. The TCR originated in a man older than 75 with active COVID-19. The CDR3 DNA reads as TGTGCCAGCAGCCTTATCGACGAGCAGTACTTC. Protein: CASSLIDEQYF.